This paragraph reports one TCR beta chain. The entry originates in a study of control samples from healthy donors and cancer patients. Sequenced by immunoSEQ multiplex PCR; TCRdb stores in-frame clones only, minus some. Here the sample spans around 140,000 clones, roughly 90% being singletons. There are 15 residues in the CDR3. V dropped 2 bases and J dropped 1 base, with 10 bases sitting between them. Germline values: CDR1 SGHTA, CDR2 FQGNSA. The specimen sequenced was blood. The chain has TRBV7-2 and TRBJ2-3; weak D call: TRBD2 (6 bases). The clonotype originates from a woman aged 45-59 years in good health. CDR3 sequence: CASSLKRVRTDTQYF. CDR3 coding DNA: TGTGCCAGCAGCTTAAAGCGGGTCCGCACAGATACGCAGTATTTT.